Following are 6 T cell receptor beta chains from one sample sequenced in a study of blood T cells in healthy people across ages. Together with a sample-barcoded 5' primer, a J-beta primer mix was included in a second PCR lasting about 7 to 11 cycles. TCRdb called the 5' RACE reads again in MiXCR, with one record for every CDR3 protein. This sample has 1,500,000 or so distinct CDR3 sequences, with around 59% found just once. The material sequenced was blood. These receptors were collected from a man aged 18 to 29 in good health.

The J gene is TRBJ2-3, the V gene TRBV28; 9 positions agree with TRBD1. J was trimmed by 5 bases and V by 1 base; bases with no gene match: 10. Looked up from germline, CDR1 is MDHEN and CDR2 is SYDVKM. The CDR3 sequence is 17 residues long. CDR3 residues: CASSLFGTGSFRDTQYF. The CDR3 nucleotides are TGTGCCAGCAGTTTATTTGGGACAGGGTCGTTTAGAGATACGCAGTATTTT. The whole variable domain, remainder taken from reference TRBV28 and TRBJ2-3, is DVKVTQSSRYLVKRTGEKVFLECVQDMDHENMFWYRQDPGLGLRLIYFSYDVKMKEKGDIPEGYSVSREKKERFSLILESASTNQTSMYLCASSLFGTGSFRDTQYFGPGTRLTVL.

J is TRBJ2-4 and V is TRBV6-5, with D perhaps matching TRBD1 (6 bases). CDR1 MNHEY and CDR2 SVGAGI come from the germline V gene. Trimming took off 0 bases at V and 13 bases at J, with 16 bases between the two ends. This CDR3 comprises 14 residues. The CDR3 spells CASSYSQGLNEQYF. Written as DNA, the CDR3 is TGTGCCAGCAGTTACTCCCAGGGGTTAAATGAGCAGTACTTC.

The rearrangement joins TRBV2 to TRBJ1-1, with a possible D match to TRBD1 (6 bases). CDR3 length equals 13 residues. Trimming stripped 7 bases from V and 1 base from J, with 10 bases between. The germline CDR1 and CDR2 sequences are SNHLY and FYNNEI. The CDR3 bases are TGTGCCAGCACCCTGGGACAGAACACTGAAGCTTTCTTT. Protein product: CASTLGQNTEAFF. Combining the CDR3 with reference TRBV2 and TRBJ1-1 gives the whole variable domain EPEVTQTPSHQVTQMGQEVILRCVPISNHLYFYWYRQILGQKVEFLVSFYNNEISEKSEIFDDQFSVERPDGSNFTLKIRSTKLEDSAMYFCASTLGQNTEAFFGQGTRLTVV.

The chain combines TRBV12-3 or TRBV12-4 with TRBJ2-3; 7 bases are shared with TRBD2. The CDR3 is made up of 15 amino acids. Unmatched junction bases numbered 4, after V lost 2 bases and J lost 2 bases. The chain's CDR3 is CASSLIGTTTDTQYF. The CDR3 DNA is TGTGCCAGCAGTTTAATTGGGACTACCACAGATACGCAGTATTTT.

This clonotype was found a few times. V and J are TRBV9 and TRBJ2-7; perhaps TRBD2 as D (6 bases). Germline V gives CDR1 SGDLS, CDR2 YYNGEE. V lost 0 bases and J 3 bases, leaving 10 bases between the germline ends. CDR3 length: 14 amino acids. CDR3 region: CASSVGGGGYEQYF. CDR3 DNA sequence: TGTGCCAGCAGCGTAGGTGGGGGAGGCTACGAGCAGTACTTC.

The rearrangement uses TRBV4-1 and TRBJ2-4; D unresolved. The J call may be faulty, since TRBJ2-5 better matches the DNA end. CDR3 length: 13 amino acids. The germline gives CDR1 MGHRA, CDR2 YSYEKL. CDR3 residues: CASSQRFQETQYF. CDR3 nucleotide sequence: TGCGCCAGCAGCCAGAGGTTTCAAGAGACCCAGTACTTC.